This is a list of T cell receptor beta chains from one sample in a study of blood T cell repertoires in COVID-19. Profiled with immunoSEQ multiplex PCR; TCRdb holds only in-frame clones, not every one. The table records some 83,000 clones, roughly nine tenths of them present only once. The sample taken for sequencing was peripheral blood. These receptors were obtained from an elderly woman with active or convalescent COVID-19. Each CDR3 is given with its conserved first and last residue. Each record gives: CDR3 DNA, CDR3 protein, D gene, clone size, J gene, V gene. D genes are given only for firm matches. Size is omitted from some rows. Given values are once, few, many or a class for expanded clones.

cdr3_nt: TGTGCCAGCAGCCCTTCGCGGTACACAGATACGCAGTATTTT
cdr3_aa: CASSPSRYTDTQYF
d_call: NA
clone_size: NA
j_call: TRBJ2-3
v_call: TRBV7-3

cdr3_nt: TGCGCCAGCAGCCTCGACTCTAGCACAGATACGCAGTATTTT
cdr3_aa: CASSLDSSTDTQYF
d_call: NA
clone_size: once
j_call: TRBJ2-3
v_call: TRBV5-1

cdr3_nt: TGTGCCACCTCCCTGGCGGGGGGAGATAATGAAAAACTGTTTTTT
cdr3_aa: CATSLAGGDNEKLFF
d_call: NA
clone_size: NA
j_call: TRBJ1-4
v_call: TRBV28

cdr3_nt: TGCGCCAGCAGCTTCGGACAGTCTAGCACAGATACGCAGTATTTT
cdr3_aa: CASSFGQSSTDTQYF
d_call: NA
clone_size: NA
j_call: TRBJ2-3
v_call: TRBV5-1

cdr3_nt: TGTGCCAGCAGTTACCGGGGACAGGGGAACCGCAATTCACCCCTCCACTTT
cdr3_aa: CASSYRGQGNRNSPLHF
d_call: TRBD1
clone_size: NA
j_call: TRBJ1-6
v_call: TRBV6-2/TRBV6-3

cdr3_nt: TGTGCCAGCAGCGTATGGTTCGGAGGGACCGGGGAGCTGTTTTTT
cdr3_aa: CASSVWFGGTGELFF
d_call: NA
clone_size: once
j_call: TRBJ2-2
v_call: TRBV9

cdr3_nt: TGCGCCAGCAGCCAAGATGCCAGGGGCACAGATACGCAGTATTTT
cdr3_aa: CASSQDARGTDTQYF
d_call: NA
clone_size: NA
j_call: TRBJ2-3
v_call: TRBV4-3

cdr3_nt: TGCAGCGGACGGACTAGCGCTAACACCGGGGAGCTGTTTTTT
cdr3_aa: CSGRTSANTGELFF
d_call: TRBD2
clone_size: NA
j_call: TRBJ2-2
v_call: TRBV29-1

cdr3_nt: TGTGCCAGCAGCTTGGCCGCGGCCGGGGAGCTGTTTTTT
cdr3_aa: CASSLAAAGELFF
d_call: NA
clone_size: NA
j_call: TRBJ2-2
v_call: TRBV5-4

cdr3_nt: TGTGCCAGCGGGCTAGGGGCTCTGGACATTCAGTACTTC
cdr3_aa: CASGLGALDIQYF
d_call: NA
clone_size: once
j_call: TRBJ2-4
v_call: TRBV6-5

cdr3_nt: TGCGCCAGCAGCCCGGACAGGGGGGCTGGGGCCAACGTCCTGACTTTC
cdr3_aa: CASSPDRGAGANVLTF
d_call: TRBD1
clone_size: NA
j_call: TRBJ2-6
v_call: TRBV5-1

cdr3_nt: TGCGCCAGCAGCCAACAGGGACTAGCACCCTACAATGAGCAGTTCTTC
cdr3_aa: CASSQQGLAPYNEQFF
d_call: TRBD2
clone_size: NA
j_call: TRBJ2-1
v_call: TRBV4-1

cdr3_nt: TGTGCCGGAGGATCCTTCGGCTACTATGGCTACACCTTC
cdr3_aa: CAGGSFGYYGYTF
d_call: NA
clone_size: NA
j_call: TRBJ1-2
v_call: TRBV28